The 20 T cell receptor beta chains in this list originate from one sample, sequenced in a study of OX40 agonist ivuxolimab in advanced cancers. Library construction relied on the immunoSEQ multiplex PCR assay. Imported from immuneACCESS, the table was reduced by TCRdb to in-frame sequences with V and J called. These copies leave out some clones; in studies compared against another copy, an unresolved V gene accounts for under half, and the cause of the remainder is not known. Across this sample there are about 50,000 clones, with more than 75% seen only once. In total, the top ten clones hold 3% to 4% of the sample. The specimen comprised CD4+ or CD8+ T cells sorted from blood, sampled in a trial of the OX40 agonist ivuxolimab. These receptors originate from an adult with an advanced solid tumor such as melanoma, head and neck, liver or kidney cancer.

The gene calls are TRBV6-6 and TRBJ2-7, with a tentative D call TRBD2 (5 bases). V gave up 3 bases and J gave up 6 bases, with 18 bases separating them. Germline V gene lookup returns CDR1 MNHNY and CDR2 SVGAGI (reference sequence). The CDR3 sequence is 15 residues long. This chain's CDR3 is CASSYTPRSSAEQYF. The CDR3 nucleotides are TGTGCCAGCAGTTATACCCCTCGGAGTAGCGCCGAGCAGTACTTC.

This clone was counted once. The rearrangement uses TRBV5-4 and TRBJ2-1; 12 nucleotides line up with TRBD2. With V trimmed by 1 base and J by 7 bases, 15 bases remained unmatched. Looked up from germline, CDR1 is SGHNT and CDR2 is YYREEE (reference sequence). This CDR3 region has 19 residues. The chain's CDR3 is CASSLFSSGGAIRLNEQFF. In nucleotides, the CDR3 is TGTGCCAGCAGCTTGTTCTCTAGCGGGGGGGCCATTCGATTGAATGAGCAGTTCTTC. The full variable domain, completed using reference TRBV5-4 and TRBJ2-1, is ETGVTQSPTHLIKTRGQQVTLRCSSQSGHNTVSWYQQALGQGPQFIFQYYREEENGRGNFPPRFSGLQFPNYSSELNVNALELDDSALYLCASSLFSSGGAIRLNEQFFGPGTRLTVL.

The V and J genes are TRBV2 and TRBJ2-2; a weak D match, TRBD2 (5 bases). The CDR3 covers 15 residues. CDR1 and CDR2 from the germline V gene are SNHLY and FYNNEI. V was shortened by 4 bases and J by 1 base, with 10 bases between the two germline ends. CDR3 sequence: CASSGSSLNTGELFF. Here the CDR3 DNA reads TGTGCCAGCAGTGGGTCTAGCCTGAACACCGGGGAGCTGTTTTTT.

V is TRBV18 and J is TRBJ2-7, with 7 nucleotides matching TRBD1. There are 14 residues in the CDR3. Germline loops: CDR1 KGHSH, CDR2 LQKENI. J was trimmed by 4 bases and V by 3 bases; bases with no gene match: 6. The CDR3, as DNA: TGTGCCAGCTCACCCTACCGGGACAGTTACGAGCAGTACTTC. This codes for CASSPYRDSYEQYF.

This chain joins TRBV14 and TRBJ1-1; the D gene is possibly TRBD1 (5 bases). This CDR3 is built from 13 residues. V shed 4 bases and J shed 6 bases, with 12 bases lying between them. In germline, CDR1 is SGHDN, CDR2 FVKESK. In DNA, the CDR3 is TGTGCCAGCAGCCCCCACGGACACTCTGAAGCTTTCTTT. This codes for CASSPHGHSEAFF.

Only one count was recorded for this clone. This chain uses TRBV6-1 with TRBJ1-2; 7 bases match TRBD1. CDR3 length: 13 residues. Germline assignment: CDR1 MNHNS and CDR2 SASEGT. V lost 6 bases, J lost 2 bases, and 3 bases stayed unmatched. CDR3 coding DNA: TGTGCCAGCAGGGCGGGACAGAACTATGGCTACACCTTC. Translated, it gives CASRAGQNYGYTF.

This clone was recorded only once. This chain links TRBV4-3 with TRBJ2-7, with a possible D match to TRBD1 (7 bases). The germline V and J ends were trimmed by 2 bases and 10 bases, with 15 bases remaining between them. CDR1 is LGHNA, CDR2 YSLEER, per germline. The CDR3 covers 13 residues. This CDR3 reads CASSQQGGTPQYF. The CDR3 region has the DNA TGCGCCAGCAGCCAACAGGGGGGAACTCCCCAGTACTTC.

The rearrangement uses TRBV18 and TRBJ2-5; D is unresolved. CDR1 is KGHSH and CDR2 is LQKENI in the germline V gene. V was trimmed by 3 bases and J by 1 base, leaving 15 bases between them. The CDR3 spans 16 residues. This CDR3 reads CASSPLGPAPQETQYF. The DNA for the CDR3 is TGTGCCAGCTCACCCTTAGGACCGGCGCCCCAAGAGACCCAGTACTTC. The full variable domain, completed using reference TRBV18 and TRBJ2-5, is NAGVMQNPRHLVRRRGQEARLRCSPMKGHSHVYWYRQLPEEGLKFMVYLQKENIIDESGMPKERFSAEFPKEGPSILRIQQVVRGDSAAYFCASSPLGPAPQETQYFGPGTRLLVL.

This sequence joins TRBV13 and TRBJ1-2; unclear D gene. Germline V gene data show CDR1 as PRHDT and CDR2 as FYEKMQ (reference sequence). The CDR3 extends over 12 amino acids. The V gene lost 5 bases and the J gene lost 4 bases, with 8 bases spanning the gap. This CDR3 reads CASSLRGYGYTF. CDR3 DNA: TGTGCCAGCAGCCTTCGCGGCTATGGCTACACCTTC.

This clone was counted only a few times. Other DNA variants within this sample encode the same CDR3. The CDR3 sequence is CASSPRLAGIYNEQFF. Written as DNA, the CDR3 is TGTGCCAGCAGCCCACGACTAGCGGGAATCTACAATGAGCAGTTCTTC. This sequence joins TRBV11-2 and TRBJ2-1, with 11 bases fitting TRBD2. Germline V gene sequence: CDR1 SGHAT, CDR2 FQNNGV. The length of the CDR3 is 16 residues. Losses at the gene ends were 5 bases for V and 3 bases for J; bases not matched to a gene: 6.

The chain joins TRBV21-1 to TRBJ2-7; TRBD2 is the table's D call, not checked against the DNA. TRBV21-1 is a documented pseudogene. There are 16 residues in the CDR3. The CDR3 DNA follows: TGTGCCACCCCCGTAAAGTCTAGCGGACTCACCTACGAGCAGTACTTC. The encoded protein is CATPVKSSGLTYEQYF.

The genes are TRBV19 and TRBJ1-1; 12 positions agree with TRBD1. The V gene's germline CDR1 is LNHDA and CDR2 SQIVND (reference sequence). There are 15 residues in the CDR3. V shed 7 bases and J 0 bases; nucleotides not matched to a gene: 3. CDR3 coding DNA: TGTGCCAGTAAGGGACAGGGGGCAATGAACACTGAAGCTTTCTTT. Residues: CASKGQGAMNTEAFF.

The V call is TRBV9, the J call TRBJ2-1; the D gene could be TRBD1 or TRBD2 (6 bases each). The germline CDR1 and CDR2 sequences are SGDLS and YYNGEE. V lost 3 bases and J lost 9, with 22 bases in between. The CDR3 consists of 16 residues. CDR3 loop: CASSAAIGGPNSEQFF. CDR3 DNA sequence: TGTGCCAGCAGCGCAGCCATAGGGGGGCCAAATAGTGAGCAGTTCTTC.

This clone was observed a handful of times. The V and J genes are TRBV28 and TRBJ2-2; D is undetermined. The germline gives CDR1 MDHEN, CDR2 SYDVKM. V lost 3 bases and J 1 base, leaving 9 bases between the germline ends. This CDR3 has 15 amino acids. CDR3 sequence reads: CASSLSPGNTGELFF. The CDR3 region has the DNA TGTGCCAGCAGTTTGAGTCCAGGGAACACCGGGGAGCTGTTTTTT.

This clone has more than one count but fewer than ten. The chain carries TRBV6-1 and TRBJ1-2, with TRBD1 matching 7 bases. Unmatched junction bases numbered 16, after V lost 4 bases and J lost 8 bases. Germline loops: CDR1 MNHNS, CDR2 SASEGT. This CDR3 contains 16 residues. The CDR3 region is CASSARPGTDRMGYTF. CDR3 sequence (DNA): TGTGCCAGCAGTGCTCGCCCCGGGACAGACCGAATGGGCTACACCTTC.

Details on this clone: The germline gene is not matched at one end of the junction; a read error may be the cause. This sequence joins TRBV28 and TRBJ1-3, with D unresolved. Germline V gene lookup returns CDR1 MDHEN and CDR2 SYDVKM. This CDR3 comprises 13 residues. The chain's CDR3 is CGGQRASGNTIYF. In DNA form, the CDR3 reads TGCGGAGGGCAAAGGGCTTCTGGAAACACCATATATTTT.

The chain is built from TRBV5-6 and TRBJ2-7; TRBD1 matches 9 bases. The V segment lost 2 bases and the J segment 4 bases; nucleotides outside the gene matches: 7. This CDR3 is 15 amino acids long. Per germline, CDR1 SGHDT and CDR2 YYEEEE. CDR3 residues: CASSLRATGGYEQYF. In DNA form, the CDR3 reads TGTGCCAGCAGCTTAAGGGCGACAGGGGGATACGAGCAGTACTTC.

The chain joins TRBV5-1 to TRBJ2-3; 13 bases map to TRBD2. Germline V gives CDR1 SGHRS, CDR2 YFSETQ. The CDR3 covers 14 residues. Germline trimming cut 8 bases from V and 4 bases from J; bases unmatched to any gene: 4. The CDR3 protein is CASTSGGDADTQYF. The DNA of the CDR3 is TGCGCCAGTACTAGCGGGGGGGACGCAGATACGCAGTATTTT.

V and J are TRBV28 and TRBJ1-2; D possibly corresponds to TRBD1 (6 bases). The germline CDR1 and CDR2 sequences are MDHEN and SYDVKM. There are 15 residues in the CDR3. Between the trimmed V and J ends, which lost 4 bases and 1 base, there was a span of 13 bases. This CDR3 is CASSSQGLRNYGYTF. In DNA, the CDR3 is TGTGCCAGCAGTTCACAGGGACTACGTAACTATGGCTACACCTTC.

The chain recombines TRBV7-9 with TRBJ1-4; 9 positions agree with TRBD1. This CDR3 contains 14 residues. The junction had 4 bases not matched to a gene; V was cut back by 4 bases and J by 7 bases. Germline V gene data show CDR1 as SEHNR and CDR2 as FQNEAQ (reference sequence). The CDR3 reads CASSSTGGIEKLFF. The CDR3 nucleotides read TGTGCCAGCAGCTCGACAGGGGGAATTGAAAAACTGTTTTTT.